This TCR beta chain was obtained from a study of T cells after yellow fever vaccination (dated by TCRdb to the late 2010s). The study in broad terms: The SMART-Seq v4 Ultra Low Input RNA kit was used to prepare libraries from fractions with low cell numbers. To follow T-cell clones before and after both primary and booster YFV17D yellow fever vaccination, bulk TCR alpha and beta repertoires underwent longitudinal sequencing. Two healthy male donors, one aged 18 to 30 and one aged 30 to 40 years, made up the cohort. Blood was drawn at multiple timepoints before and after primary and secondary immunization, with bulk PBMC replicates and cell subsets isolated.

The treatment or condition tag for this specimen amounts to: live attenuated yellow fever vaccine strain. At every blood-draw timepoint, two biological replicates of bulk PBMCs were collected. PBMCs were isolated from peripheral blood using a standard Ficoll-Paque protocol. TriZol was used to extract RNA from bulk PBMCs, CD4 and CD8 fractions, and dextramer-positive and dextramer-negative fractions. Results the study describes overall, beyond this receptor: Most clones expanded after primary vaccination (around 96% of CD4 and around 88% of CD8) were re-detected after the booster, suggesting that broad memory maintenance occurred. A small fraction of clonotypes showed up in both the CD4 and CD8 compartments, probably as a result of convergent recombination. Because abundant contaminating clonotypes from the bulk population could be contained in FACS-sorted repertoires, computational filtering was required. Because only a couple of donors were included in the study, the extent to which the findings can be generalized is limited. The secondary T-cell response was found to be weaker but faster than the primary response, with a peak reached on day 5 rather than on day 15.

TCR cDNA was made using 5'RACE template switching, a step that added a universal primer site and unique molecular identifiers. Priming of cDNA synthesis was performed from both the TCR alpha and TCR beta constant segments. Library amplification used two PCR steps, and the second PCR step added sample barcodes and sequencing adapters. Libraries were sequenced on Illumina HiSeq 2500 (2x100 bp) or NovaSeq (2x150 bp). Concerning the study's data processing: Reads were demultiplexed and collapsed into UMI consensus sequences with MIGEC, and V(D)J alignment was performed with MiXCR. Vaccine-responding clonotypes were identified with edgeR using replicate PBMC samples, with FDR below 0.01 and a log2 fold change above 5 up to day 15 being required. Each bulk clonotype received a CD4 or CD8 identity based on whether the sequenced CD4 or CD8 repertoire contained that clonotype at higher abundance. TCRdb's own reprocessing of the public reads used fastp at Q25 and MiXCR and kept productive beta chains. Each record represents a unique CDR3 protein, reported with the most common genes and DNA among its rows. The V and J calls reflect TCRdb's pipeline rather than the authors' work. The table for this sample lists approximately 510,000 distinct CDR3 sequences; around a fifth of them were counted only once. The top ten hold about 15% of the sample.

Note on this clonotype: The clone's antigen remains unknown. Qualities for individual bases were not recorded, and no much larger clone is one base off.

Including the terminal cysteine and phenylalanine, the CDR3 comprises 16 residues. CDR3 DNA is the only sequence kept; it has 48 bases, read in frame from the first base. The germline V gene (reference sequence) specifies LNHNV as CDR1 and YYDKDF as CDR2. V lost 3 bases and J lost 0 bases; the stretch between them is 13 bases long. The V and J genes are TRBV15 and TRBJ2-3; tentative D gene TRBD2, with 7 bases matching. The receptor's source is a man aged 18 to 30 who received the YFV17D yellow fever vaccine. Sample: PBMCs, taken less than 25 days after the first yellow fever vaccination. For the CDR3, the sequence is CATSRKGGASTDTQYF. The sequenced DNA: TGTGCCACCAGCAGGAAGGGGGGGGCTAGCACAGATACGCAGTATTTT.